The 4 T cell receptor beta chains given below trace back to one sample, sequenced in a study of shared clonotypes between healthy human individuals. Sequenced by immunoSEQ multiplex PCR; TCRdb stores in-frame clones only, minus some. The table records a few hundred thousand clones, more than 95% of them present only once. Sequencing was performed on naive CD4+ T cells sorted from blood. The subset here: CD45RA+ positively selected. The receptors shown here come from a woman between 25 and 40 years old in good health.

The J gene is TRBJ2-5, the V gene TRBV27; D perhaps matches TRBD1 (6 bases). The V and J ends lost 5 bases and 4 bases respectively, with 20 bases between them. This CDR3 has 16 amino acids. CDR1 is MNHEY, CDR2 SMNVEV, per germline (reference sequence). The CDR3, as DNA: TGTGCCAGCAGTCCCCTCGGGCTCAGGGGCAGAGAGACCCAGTACTTC. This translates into CASSPLGLRGRETQYF.

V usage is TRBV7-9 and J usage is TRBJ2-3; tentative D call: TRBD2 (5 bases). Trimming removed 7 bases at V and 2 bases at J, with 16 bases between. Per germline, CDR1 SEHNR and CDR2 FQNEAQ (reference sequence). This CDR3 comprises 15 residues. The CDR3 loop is CASNQMDLSTDTQYF. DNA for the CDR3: TGTGCCAGCAACCAAATGGACTTATCCACAGATACGCAGTATTTT.

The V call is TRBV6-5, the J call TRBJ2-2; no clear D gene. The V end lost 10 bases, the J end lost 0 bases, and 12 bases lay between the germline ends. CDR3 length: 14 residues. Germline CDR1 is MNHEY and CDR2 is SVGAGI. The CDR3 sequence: CATLFRTNTGELFF. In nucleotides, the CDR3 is TGTGCCACCCTATTTAGGACGAACACCGGGGAGCTGTTTTTT.

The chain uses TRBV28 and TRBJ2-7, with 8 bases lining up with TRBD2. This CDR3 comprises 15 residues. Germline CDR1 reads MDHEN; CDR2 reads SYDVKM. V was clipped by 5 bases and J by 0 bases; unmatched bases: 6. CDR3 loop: CASSTISGSSYEQYF. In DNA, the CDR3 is TGTGCCAGCAGTACAATAAGCGGGAGCTCCTACGAGCAGTACTTC.